This TCR beta chain came from a study of blood T cell repertoires in COVID-19. Study at large: Researchers got acute and convalescent COVID-19 samples from the United States, Italy and Spain.

V was shortened by 10 bases and J by 0 bases, with 13 bases between the two germline ends. Germline V gives CDR1 LNHDA, CDR2 SQIVND (reference sequence). The CDR3 extends over 14 amino acids. Here immunoSEQ multiplex PCR was the method, and the copy in TCRdb shows in-frame clones only, minus some. The repertoire consists of 220,000 or so clones, with approximately 84% occurring once and the leading ten covering 1.5% to 2%. The sequence derives from a woman older than 75 with acute or convalescent COVID-19. Sequences were obtained from peripheral blood. This chain uses TRBV19 with TRBJ1-5; D not certain. The chain's CDR3 is CATGASNSNQPQHF. The DNA for the CDR3 is TGTGCCACCGGAGCCAGTAATAGCAATCAGCCCCAGCATTTT.